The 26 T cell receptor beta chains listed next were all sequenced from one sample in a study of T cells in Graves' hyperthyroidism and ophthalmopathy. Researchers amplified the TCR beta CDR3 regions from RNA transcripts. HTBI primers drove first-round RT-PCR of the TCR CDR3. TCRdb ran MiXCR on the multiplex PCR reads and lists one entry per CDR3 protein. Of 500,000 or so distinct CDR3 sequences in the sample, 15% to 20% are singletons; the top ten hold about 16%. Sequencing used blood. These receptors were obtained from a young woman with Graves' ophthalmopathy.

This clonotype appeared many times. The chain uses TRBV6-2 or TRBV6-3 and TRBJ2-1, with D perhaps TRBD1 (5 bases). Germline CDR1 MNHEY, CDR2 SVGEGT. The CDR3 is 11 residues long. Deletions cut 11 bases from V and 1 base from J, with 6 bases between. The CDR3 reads CAAGSYNEQFF. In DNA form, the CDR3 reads TGTGCCGCAGGGTCCTACAATGAGCAGTTCTTC.

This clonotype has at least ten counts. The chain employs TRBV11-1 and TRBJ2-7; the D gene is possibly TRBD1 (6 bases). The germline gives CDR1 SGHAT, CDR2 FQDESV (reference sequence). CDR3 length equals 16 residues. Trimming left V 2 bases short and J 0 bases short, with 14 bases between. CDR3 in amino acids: CASSLRAGTHSYEQYF. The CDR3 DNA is TGTGCCAGCAGCTTACGTGCCGGGACACACTCCTACGAGCAGTACTTC.

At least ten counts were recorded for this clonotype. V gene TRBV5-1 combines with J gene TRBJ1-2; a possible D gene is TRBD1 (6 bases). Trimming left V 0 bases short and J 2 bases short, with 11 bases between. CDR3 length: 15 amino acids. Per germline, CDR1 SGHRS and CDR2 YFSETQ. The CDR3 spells CASSLDPGQNYGYTF. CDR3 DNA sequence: TGCGCCAGCAGCTTGGACCCCGGACAGAACTATGGCTACACCTTC.

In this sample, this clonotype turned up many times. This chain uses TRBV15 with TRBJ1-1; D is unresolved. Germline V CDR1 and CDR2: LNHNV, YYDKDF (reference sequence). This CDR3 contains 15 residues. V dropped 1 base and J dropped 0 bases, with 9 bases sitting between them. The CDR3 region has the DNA TGTGCCACCAGCAGAGGTAGGACCTTGAACACTGAAGCTTTCTTT. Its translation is CATSRGRTLNTEAFF.

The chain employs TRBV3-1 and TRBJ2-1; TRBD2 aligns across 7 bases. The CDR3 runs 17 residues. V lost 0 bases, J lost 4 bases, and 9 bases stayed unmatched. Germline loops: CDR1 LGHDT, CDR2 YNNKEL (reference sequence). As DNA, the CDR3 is TGTGCCAGCAGCCAAGAAGGTCGGCTAGCGGATTACAATGAGCAGTTCTTC. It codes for CASSQEGRLADYNEQFF.

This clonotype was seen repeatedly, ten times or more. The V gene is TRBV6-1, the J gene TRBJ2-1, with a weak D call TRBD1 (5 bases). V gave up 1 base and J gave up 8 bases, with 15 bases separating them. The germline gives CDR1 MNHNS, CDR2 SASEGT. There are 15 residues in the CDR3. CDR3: CASSEGVGRGDEQFF. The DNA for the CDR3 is TGTGCCAGCAGTGAAGGAGTGGGGCGCGGCGATGAGCAGTTCTTC.

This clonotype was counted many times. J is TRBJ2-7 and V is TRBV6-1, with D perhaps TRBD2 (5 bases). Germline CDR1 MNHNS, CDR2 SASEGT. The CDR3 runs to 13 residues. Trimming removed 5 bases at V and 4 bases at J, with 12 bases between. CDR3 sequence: CASSYASFYEQYF. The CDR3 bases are TGTGCCAGCAGTTACGCTAGCTTTTACGAGCAGTACTTC.

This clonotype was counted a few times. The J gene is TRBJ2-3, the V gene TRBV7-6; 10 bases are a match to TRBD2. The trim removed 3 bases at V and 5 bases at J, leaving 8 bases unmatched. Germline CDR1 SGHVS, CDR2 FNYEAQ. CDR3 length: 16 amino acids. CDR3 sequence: CASSLNSGGAGDTQYF. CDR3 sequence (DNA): TGTGCCAGCAGCTTGAACAGCGGGGGGGCCGGAGATACGCAGTATTTT.

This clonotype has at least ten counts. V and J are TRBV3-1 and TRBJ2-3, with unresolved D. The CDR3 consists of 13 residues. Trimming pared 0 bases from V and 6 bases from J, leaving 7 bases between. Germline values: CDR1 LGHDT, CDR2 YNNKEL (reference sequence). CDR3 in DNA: TGTGCCAGCAGCCAAGACGGTCAGGATACGCAGTATTTT. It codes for CASSQDGQDTQYF.

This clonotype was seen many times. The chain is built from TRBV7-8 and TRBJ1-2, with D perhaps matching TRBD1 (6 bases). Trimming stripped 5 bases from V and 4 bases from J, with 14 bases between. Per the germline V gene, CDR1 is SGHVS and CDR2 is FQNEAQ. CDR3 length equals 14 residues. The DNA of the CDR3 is TGTGCCAGCAGCCCCGGGGGACAAACCTATGGCTACACCTTC. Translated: CASSPGGQTYGYTF.

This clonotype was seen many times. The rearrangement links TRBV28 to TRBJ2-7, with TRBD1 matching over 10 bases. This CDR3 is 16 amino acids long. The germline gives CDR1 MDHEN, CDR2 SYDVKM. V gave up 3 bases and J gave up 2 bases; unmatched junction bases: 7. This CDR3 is CASSFRQGAPPYEQYF. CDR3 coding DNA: TGTGCCAGCAGTTTCAGACAGGGGGCTCCCCCCTACGAGCAGTACTTC.

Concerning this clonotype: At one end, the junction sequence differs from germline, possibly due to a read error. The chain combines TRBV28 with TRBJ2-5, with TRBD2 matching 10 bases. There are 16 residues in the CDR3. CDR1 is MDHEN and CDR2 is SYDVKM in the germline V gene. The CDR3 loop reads CAGSPLSGRSQETQYF. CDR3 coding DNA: TGTGCCGGCAGTCCCCTTAGCGGGAGGTCCCAAGAGACCCAGTACTTC.

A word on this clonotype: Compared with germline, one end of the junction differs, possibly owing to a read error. CDR3 protein: CASRGGGMAGSNVLTF. The DNA of the CDR3 is TGTGCCAGCAGAGGAGGGGGTATGGCTGGGTCCAACGTCCTGACTTTC. The V gene is TRBV27, the J gene TRBJ2-6; D possibly matches TRBD1 or TRBD2 (6 bases each). This CDR3 region has 16 residues. Germline CDR1 reads MNHEY; CDR2 reads SMNVEV (reference sequence).

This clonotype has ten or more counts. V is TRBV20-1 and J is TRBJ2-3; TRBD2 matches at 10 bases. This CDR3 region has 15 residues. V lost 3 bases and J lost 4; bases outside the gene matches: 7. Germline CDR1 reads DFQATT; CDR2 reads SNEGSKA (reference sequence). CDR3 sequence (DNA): TGCAGTGCTAGTCTAGCGGGAGTGTTCCCAGATACGCAGTATTTT. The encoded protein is CSASLAGVFPDTQYF.

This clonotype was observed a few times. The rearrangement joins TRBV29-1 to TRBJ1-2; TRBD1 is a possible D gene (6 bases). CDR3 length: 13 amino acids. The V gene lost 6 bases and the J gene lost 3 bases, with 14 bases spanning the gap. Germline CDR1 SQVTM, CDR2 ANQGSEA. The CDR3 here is CSVKEQGHYGYTF. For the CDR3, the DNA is TGCAGCGTGAAGGAACAGGGACACTATGGCTACACCTTC.

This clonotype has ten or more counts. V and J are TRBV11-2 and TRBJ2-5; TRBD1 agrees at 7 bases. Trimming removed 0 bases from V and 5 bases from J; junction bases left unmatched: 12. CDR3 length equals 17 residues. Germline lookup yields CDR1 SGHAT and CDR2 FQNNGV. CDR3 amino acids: CASSLEDLRGRLETQYF. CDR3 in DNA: TGTGCCAGCAGCTTAGAGGATTTGAGGGGGCGCTTGGAGACCCAGTACTTC.

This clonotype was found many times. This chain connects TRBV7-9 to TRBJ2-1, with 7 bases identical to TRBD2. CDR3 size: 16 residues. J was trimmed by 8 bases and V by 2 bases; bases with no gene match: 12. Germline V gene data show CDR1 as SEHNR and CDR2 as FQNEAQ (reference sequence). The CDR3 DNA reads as TGTGCCAGCAGCTTATCGCGGGAGTTGGGGTCGGATGAGCAGTTCTTC. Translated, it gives CASSLSRELGSDEQFF. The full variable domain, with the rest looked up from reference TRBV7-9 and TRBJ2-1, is DTGVSQNPRHKITKRGQNVTFRCDPISEHNRLYWYRQTLGQGPEFLTYFQNEAQLEKSRLLSDRFSAERPKGSFSTLEIQRTEQGDSAMYLCASSLSRELGSDEQFFGPGTRLTVL.

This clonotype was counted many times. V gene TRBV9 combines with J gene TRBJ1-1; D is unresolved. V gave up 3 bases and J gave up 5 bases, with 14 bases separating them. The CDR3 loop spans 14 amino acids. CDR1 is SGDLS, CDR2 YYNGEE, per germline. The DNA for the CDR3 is TGTGCCAGCAGCGGTACAACGGGGTCAACTGAAGCTTTCTTT. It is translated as CASSGTTGSTEAFF.

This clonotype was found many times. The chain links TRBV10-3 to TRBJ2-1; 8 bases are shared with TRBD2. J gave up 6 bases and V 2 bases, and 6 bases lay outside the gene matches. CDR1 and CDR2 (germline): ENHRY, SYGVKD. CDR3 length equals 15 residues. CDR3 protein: CAISENGRAFNEQFF. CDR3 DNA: TGTGCCATCAGTGAGAACGGGAGGGCCTTCAATGAGCAGTTCTTC.

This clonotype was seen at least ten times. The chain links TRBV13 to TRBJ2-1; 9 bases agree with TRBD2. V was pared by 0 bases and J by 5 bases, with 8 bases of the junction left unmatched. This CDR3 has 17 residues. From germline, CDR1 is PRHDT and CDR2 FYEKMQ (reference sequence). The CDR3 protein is CASSLGLRRLADNEQFF. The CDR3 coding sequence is TGTGCCAGCAGCTTAGGTCTTCGGAGACTAGCGGACAATGAGCAGTTCTTC. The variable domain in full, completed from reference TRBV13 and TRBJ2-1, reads AAGVIQSPRHLIKEKRETATLKCYPIPRHDTVYWYQQGPGQDPQFLISFYEKMQSDKGSIPDRFSAQQFSDYHSELNMSSLELGDSALYFCASSLGLRRLADNEQFFGPGTRLTVL.

CDR3 sequence reads: CASSLVLSGAEAFF. Written as DNA, the CDR3 is TGTGCCAGCAGCTTAGTCCTCTCTGGGGCTGAAGCTTTCTTT. This chain joins TRBV7-9 and TRBJ1-1, with unresolved D. Germline assignment: CDR1 SEHNR and CDR2 FQNEAQ (reference sequence). The CDR3 consists of 14 residues. The V and J ends lost 1 base and 6 bases respectively, with 12 bases between them.

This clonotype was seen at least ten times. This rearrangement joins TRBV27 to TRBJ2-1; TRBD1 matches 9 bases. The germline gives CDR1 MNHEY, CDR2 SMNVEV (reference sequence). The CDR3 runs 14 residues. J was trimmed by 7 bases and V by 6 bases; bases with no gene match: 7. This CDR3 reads CASRAGTGWNEQFF. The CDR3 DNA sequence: TGTGCCAGCAGGGCCGGGACAGGGTGGAATGAGCAGTTCTTC.

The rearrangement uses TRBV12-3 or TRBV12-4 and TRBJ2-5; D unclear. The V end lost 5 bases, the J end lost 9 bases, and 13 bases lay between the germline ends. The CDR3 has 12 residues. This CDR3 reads CASSQARTAQYF. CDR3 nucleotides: TGTGCCAGCAGTCAAGCGCGGACGGCCCAGTACTTC.

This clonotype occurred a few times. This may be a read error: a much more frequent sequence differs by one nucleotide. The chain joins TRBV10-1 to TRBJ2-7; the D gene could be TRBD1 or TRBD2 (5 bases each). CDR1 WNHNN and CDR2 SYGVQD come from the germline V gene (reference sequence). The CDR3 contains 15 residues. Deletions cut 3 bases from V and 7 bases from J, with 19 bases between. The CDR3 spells CASSEFGAGLQEQYF. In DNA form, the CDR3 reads TGCGCCAGCAGTGAATTCGGGGCAGGGCTCCAAGAGCAGTACTTC.

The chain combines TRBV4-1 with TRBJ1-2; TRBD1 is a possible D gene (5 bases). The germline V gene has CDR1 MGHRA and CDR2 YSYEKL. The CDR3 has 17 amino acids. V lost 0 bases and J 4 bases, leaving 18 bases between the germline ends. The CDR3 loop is CASSQDASAGSVYGYTF. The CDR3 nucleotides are TGCGCCAGCAGCCAAGATGCTTCGGCAGGGTCGGTCTATGGCTACACCTTC.

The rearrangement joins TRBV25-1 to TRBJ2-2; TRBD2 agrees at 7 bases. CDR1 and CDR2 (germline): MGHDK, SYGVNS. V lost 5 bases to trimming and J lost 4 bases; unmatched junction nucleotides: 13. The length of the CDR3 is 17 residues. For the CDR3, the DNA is TGTGCCAGCAGTACCAACAGAAGGGGAGGGACCACCGGGGAGCTGTTTTTT. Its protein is CASSTNRRGGTTGELFF.